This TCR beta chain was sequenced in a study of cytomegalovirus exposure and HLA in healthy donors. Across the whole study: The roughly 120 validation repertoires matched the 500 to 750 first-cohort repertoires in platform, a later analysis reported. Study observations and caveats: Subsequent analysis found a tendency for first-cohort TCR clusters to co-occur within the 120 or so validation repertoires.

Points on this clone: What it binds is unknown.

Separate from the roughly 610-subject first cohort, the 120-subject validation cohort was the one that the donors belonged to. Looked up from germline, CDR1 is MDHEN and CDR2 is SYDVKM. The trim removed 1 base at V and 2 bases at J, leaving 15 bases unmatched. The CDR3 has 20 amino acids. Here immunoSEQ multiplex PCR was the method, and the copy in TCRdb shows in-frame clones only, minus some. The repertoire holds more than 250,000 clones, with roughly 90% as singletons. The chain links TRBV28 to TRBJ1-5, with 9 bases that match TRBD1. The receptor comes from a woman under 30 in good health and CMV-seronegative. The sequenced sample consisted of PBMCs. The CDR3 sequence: CASSLYPTGGAGYGNQPQHF. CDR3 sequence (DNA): TGTGCCAGCAGTTTATACCCCACAGGGGGCGCGGGATATGGCAATCAGCCCCAGCATTTT.